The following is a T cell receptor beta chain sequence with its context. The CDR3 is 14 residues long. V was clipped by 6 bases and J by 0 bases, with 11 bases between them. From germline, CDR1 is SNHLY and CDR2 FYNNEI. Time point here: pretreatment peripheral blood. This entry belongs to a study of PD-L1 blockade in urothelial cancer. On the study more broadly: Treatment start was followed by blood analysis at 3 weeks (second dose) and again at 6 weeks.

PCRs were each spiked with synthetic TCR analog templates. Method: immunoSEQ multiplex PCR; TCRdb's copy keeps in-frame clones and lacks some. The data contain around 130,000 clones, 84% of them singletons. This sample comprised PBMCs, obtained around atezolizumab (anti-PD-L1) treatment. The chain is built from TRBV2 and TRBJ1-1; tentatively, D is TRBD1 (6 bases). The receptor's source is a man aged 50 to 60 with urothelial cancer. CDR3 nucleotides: TGTGCCAGCAGCGTGACAGGAATGAACACTGAAGCTTTCTTT. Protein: CASSVTGMNTEAFF.